A selection of T cell receptor beta chains follows, all from one sample in a study of tumor-infiltrating lymphocytes in primary liver carcinoma. Via MiXCR, TCRdb re-called the multiplex PCR reads, giving one row per CDR3 protein. Of about 37,000 distinct CDR3 sequences in the sample, around 80% were seen once. What was sequenced was tumor-adjacent normal liver tissue. The receptors were sampled from a man between 35 and 55 years old with primary liver carcinoma and hepatitis B virus infection. The CDR3 runs from the conserved cysteine through the conserved F or W. The order of the fields is V gene, J gene, D gene, clone size, CDR3 DNA, CDR3 protein. The D gene is left open where the match is weak. Not every row has a clone size; where given, it reads once, few, many or a size class.

V: TRBV7-8
J: TRBJ1-6
D: NA
size: NA
DNA: TGTGCCAACAGCTTACCCCCTTGCGGGACCCTTAATTCACCCCTCCACTTT
CDR3: CANSLPPCGTLNSPLHF

V: TRBV29-1
J: TRBJ2-5
D: TRBD1
size: NA
DNA: TGCAGCATCGGACAGGCCCGAGAGACTCAGTACTTC
CDR3: CSIGQARETQYF

V: TRBV5-5
J: TRBJ2-6
D: NA
size: NA
DNA: TGTGCCAGGAGCTGGTCAGCCACTGGGGCCAACGTCTTGACTTTC
CDR3: CARSWSATGANVLTF

V: TRBV5-6
J: TRBJ2-3
D: NA
size: NA
DNA: TGTGCCAGCAGCTTGCGCGGGGCAACAGATACGCAGTATTTT
CDR3: CASSLRGATDTQYF

V: TRBV29-1
J: TRBJ2-7
D: NA
size: NA
DNA: TGCAGCCTTGTAGTCCGGAACTCCTACGATCAGTACTTC
CDR3: CSLVVRNSYDQYF

V: TRBV14
J: TRBJ2-3
D: TRBD1
size: medium-sized
DNA: TGTGCCAGCAGCCAACGACAGGGGAGAGGGACAGATACGCAGTATTTT
CDR3: CASSQRQGRGTDTQYF

V: TRBV6-1
J: TRBJ2-2
D: NA
size: NA
DNA: TGTGCCTGCAGTAAAGCTGACACCGGGGAGCTGCTTTTT
CDR3: CACSKADTGELLF

V: TRBV12-3/TRBV12-4
J: TRBJ2-1
D: TRBD2
size: NA
DNA: TGTGTCAGCAGCCATGGGGGGAGGGATGAGCAGTTCTTC
CDR3: CVSSHGGRDEQFF

V: TRBV4-1
J: TRBJ2-5
D: TRBD2
size: medium-sized
DNA: TGCGCCAGCAGCCCTATAGCGGGAGGGCCGCAAGAGACCCAGTACTTC
CDR3: CASSPIAGGPQETQYF

V: TRBV4-2
J: TRBJ2-7
D: TRBD1
size: NA
DNA: TGTGTCAGCAGCCAAGGGAGGTTCGAGACAGGGGACTGGGAGCAGTACTTC
CDR3: CVSSQGRFETGDWEQYF

V: TRBV11-2
J: TRBJ2-4
D: TRBD2
size: NA
DNA: TGTGCTAGCAGCTCACCGGGACCAGCGGGAGTAGCCAAAAACATTCAGTACTTC
CDR3: CASSSPGPAGVAKNIQYF

V: TRBV12-3/TRBV12-4
J: TRBJ2-1
D: NA
size: NA
DNA: TGTGCCAGCGGCCCAGGGATAAGGGGGAAGTTCTTC
CDR3: CASGPGIRGKFF

V: TRBV28
J: TRBJ1-2
D: NA
size: NA
DNA: TGTGCCGGCATTTTAGTGAGGGGTGTTATGGTCCTCGGCTACACCTTC
CDR3: CAGILVRGVMVLGYTF

V: TRBV30
J: TRBJ2-1
D: NA
size: once
DNA: TGTGGCTGGAGTGAAGGGTCTAGTGGGGTAAATGAGCAGTTCTTC
CDR3: CGWSEGSSGVNEQFF

V: TRBV7-2
J: TRBJ1-5
D: NA
size: NA
DNA: TGTGCCAGCAATGGAGGGGATAATCAGCCCCAGCATTTT
CDR3: CASNGGDNQPQHF

V: TRBV11-2
J: TRBJ2-3
D: NA
size: NA
DNA: TGTGACAGCAGTTCCATCACGGCGGATACACAGTATTTT
CDR3: CDSSSITADTQYF

V: TRBV4-3
J: TRBJ2-5
D: NA
size: NA
DNA: TGCGCCAGCAGCCAATATGTAGCGGAGGAGGAGACCCAGTACTTC
CDR3: CASSQYVAEEETQYF